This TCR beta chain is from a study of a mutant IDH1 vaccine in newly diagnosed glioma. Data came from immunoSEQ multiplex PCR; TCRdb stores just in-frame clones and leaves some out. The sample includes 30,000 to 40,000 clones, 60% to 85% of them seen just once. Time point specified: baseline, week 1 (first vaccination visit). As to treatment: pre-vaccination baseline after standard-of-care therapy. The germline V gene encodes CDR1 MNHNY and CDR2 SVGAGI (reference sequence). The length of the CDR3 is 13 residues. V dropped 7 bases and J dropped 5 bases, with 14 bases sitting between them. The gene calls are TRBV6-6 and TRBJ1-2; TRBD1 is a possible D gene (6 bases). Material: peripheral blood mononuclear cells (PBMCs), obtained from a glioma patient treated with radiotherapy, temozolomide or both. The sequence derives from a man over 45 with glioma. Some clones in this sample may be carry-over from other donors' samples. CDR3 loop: CASTNGGWYGYTF. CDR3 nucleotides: TGTGCCAGCACCAACGGGGGCTGGTATGGCTACACCTTC.